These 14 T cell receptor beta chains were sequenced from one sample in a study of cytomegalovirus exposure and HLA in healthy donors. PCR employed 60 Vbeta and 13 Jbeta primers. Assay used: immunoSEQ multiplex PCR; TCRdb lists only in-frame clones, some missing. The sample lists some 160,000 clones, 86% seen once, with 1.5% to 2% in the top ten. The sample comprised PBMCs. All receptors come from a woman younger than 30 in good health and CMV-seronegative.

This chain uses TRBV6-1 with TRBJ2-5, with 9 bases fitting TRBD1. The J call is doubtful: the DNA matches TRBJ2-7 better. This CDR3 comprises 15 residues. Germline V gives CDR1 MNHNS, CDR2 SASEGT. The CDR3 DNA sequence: TGTGCCAGCAGTGAAGGTCAAAGGACAGGGGACGAGCAGTACTTC. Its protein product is CASSEGQRTGDEQYF.

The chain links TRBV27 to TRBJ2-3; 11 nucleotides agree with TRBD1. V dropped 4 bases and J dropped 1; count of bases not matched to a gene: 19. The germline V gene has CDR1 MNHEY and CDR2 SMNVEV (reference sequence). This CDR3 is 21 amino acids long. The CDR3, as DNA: TGTGCCAGCAGTTCCCCGACCGGGACAGGGGGGTTAGGTAGAGGCACAGATACGCAGTATTTT. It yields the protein CASSSPTGTGGLGRGTDTQYF.

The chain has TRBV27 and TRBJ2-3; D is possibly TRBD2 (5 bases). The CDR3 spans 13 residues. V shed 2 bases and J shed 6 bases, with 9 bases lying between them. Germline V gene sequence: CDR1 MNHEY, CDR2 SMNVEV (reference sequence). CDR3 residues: CASSLVGEDTQYF. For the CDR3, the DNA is TGTGCCAGCAGTTTAGTGGGAGAGGATACGCAGTATTTT.

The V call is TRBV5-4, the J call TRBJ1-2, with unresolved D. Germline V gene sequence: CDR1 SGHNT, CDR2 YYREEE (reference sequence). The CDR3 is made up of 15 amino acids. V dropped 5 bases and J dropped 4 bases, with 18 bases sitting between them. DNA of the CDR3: TGTGCCAGCAGACCATTTGGAGGCATATTCTATGGCTACACCTTC. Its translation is CASRPFGGIFYGYTF.

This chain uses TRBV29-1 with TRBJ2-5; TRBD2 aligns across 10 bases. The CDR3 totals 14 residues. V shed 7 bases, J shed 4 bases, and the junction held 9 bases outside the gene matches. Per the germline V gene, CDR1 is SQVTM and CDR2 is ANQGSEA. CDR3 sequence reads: CSALSSGSPETQYF. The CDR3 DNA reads TGCAGCGCATTATCTAGCGGGAGTCCAGAGACCCAGTACTTC.

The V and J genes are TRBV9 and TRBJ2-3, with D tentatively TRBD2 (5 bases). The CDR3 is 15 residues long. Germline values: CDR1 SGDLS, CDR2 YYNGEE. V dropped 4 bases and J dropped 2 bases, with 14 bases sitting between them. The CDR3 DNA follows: TGTGCCAGCAGCCCTCGGAGGAGACTCACAGATACGCAGTATTTT. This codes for CASSPRRRLTDTQYF.

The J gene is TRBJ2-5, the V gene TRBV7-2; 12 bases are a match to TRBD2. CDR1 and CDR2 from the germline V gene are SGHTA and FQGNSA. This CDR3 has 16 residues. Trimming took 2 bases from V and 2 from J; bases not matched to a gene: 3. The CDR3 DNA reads TGTGCCAGCAGCTTAATTGGGACTAGCGGGCAAGAGACCCAGTACTTC. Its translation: CASSLIGTSGQETQYF.

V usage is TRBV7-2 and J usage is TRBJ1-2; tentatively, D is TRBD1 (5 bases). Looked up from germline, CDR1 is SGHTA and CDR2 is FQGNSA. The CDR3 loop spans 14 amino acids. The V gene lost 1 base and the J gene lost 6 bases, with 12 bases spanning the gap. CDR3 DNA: TGTGCCAGCAGCTTAGGATACAGGATGGATGGCTACACCTTC. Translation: CASSLGYRMDGYTF.

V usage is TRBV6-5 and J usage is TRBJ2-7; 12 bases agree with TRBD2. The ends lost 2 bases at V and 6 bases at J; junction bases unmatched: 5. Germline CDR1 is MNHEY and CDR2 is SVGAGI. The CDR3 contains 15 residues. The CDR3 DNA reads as TGTGCCAGCAGTTACCGACTAGCGGGAGTCGGCGAGCAGTACTTC. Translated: CASSYRLAGVGEQYF.

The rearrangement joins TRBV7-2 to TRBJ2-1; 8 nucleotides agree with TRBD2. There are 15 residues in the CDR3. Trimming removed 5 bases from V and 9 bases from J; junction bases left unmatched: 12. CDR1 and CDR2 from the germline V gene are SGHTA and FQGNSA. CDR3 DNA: TGTGCCAGCAGCCCCCACCGGGGGGGTTATGCTGAGCAGTTCTTC. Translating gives CASSPHRGGYAEQFF. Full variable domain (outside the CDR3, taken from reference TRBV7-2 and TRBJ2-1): GAGVSQSPSNKVTEKGKDVELRCDPISGHTALYWYRQSLGQGLEFLIYFQGNSAPDKSGLPSDRFSAERTGGSVSTLTIQRTQQEDSAVYLCASSPHRGGYAEQFFGPGTRLTVL.

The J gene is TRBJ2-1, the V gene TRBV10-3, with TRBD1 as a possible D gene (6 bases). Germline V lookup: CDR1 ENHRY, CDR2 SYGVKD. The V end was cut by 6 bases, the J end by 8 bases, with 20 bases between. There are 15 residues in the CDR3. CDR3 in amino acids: CAISLGETGLDEQFF. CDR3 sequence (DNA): TGTGCCATCAGCCTAGGGGAAACAGGGCTCGATGAGCAGTTCTTC.

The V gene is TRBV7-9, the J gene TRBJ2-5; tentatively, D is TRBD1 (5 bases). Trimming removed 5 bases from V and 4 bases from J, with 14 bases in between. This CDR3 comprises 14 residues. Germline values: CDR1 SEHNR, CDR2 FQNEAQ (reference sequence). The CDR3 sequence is CASSPSAGRETQYF. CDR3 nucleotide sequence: TGTGCCAGCAGCCCTAGTGCAGGGCGAGAGACCCAGTACTTC.

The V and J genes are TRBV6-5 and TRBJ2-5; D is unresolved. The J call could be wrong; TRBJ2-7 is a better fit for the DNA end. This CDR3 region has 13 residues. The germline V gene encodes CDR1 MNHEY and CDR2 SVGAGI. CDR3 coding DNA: TGTGCCAGCAGCCCCGACATGTTCCTCGAGCAGTACTTC. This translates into CASSPDMFLEQYF.

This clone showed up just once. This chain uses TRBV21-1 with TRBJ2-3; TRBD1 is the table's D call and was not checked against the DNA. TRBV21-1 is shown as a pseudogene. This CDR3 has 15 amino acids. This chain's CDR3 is CASSKVRQLLDTQYF. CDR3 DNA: TGTGCCAGCAGCAAAGTGCGACAGCTACTCGATACGCAGTATTTT.